This T cell receptor beta chain originates from a study of a mutant IDH1 vaccine in newly diagnosed glioma (dated by TCRdb to 2020 to 2022). Study-wide context: Of the roughly 30 treated patients, approximately 60% were male and approximately 38% were female, and a mean age of roughly 41 years was recorded. Prior to enrollment, patients had been given standard therapy consisting of radiotherapy alone, temozolomide alone, or radiochemotherapy with temozolomide, with the combination given to most patients. Peripheral blood samples were drawn at six visits, namely V03 (baseline), V05, V07, V10, V12 and V13. For exploratory analyses, approximately 23 treated patients had longitudinal TCRB deep sequencing done wherever samples were available. Here is what the overall study found, with its caveats: Vaccine-induced immune responses across multiple MHC alleles were detected in approximately 93% of patients. Selection of PBMC samples for TCRB deep sequencing was based on availability. Pseudoprogression seemed to be unrelated to changes in the top peripheral T cell clonotypes found by TCRB sequencing. The authors noted that analyses of patient blood samples could not be reproduced because of sample limitations.

The library was obtained by the immunoSEQ multiplex PCR assay. Rearranged TCR beta chain sequences were amplified using the hsTCRB Kit according to the manufacturer's protocol. TCRB libraries were sequenced on an Illumina MiSeq. Processing in the source paper ran as follows. The kit vendor's proprietary platform handled demultiplexing, trimming and gene mapping. TCRdb provides this immuneACCESS table in a form limited to in-frame rearrangements. Some clones are lacking; in checked studies, under half of them reflect an unresolved V gene, and why the rest are absent is not known. V and J calls and clone size are as listed in that table; D and trimming were resolved from the DNA. Recorded for this sample are tens of thousands of clones; about four fifths of them occurred a single time. Of the sample, 7.4% falls within the top ten clones. Concerning this clone: Its antigen is still unknown. Base qualities are not at hand, and no much larger clone is one base apart.

CDR1 and CDR2 are read off the germline V gene as MNHNS and SASEGT. Trimming takes 3 bases off V and 2 bases off J; junction bases not matched to a gene: 12. The CDR3 runs 18 amino acids, cysteine and phenylalanine included. The CDR3 DNA has 54 bases and is translated from base 1. The intended sense of this specimen's time point label: baseline, week 1 (first vaccination visit). In light of the paper, this sample's treatment or condition label describes: pre-vaccination baseline after standard-of-care therapy. Newly diagnosed WHO grade 3 or 4 IDH1-mutant astrocytomas showing loss of nuclear ATRX were present in the donors. The samples were drawn from NOA16, a multicentre, single-arm, open-label phase I trial in Germany that tested a mutant IDH1 peptide vaccine in humans for the first time. Visit V03 blood draws served as the baseline sample for immunogenicity testing. Genomic DNA for TCRB sequencing was extracted from EDTA blood using the DNeasy Blood and Tissue Kit.

This TCR came from a woman between 45 and 60 years old with glioma. This chain is built from TRBV6-1 and TRBJ2-3; TRBD2 fits 9 bases in the junction. The specimen comprised PBMCs, sampled from a glioma patient treated with radiotherapy, temozolomide or both. The CDR3 is CASSDRGGSGGLTDTQYF. Here is the DNA: TGTGCCAGCAGTGACAGGGGGGGAAGCGGGGGGCTCACAGATACGCAGTATTTT.